These 12 T cell receptor beta chains were sequenced from one sample in a study of T cell responses to AZD1222 COVID-19 vaccine. Sequencing was performed with immunoSEQ multiplex PCR; in TCRdb, only in-frame clones are kept and a portion is missing. The table includes roughly 150,000 clones, 75% to 90% detected once. Sequencing was performed on peripheral blood, taken on day 0 of AZD1222 vaccination. Every receptor here comes from an adult in good health.

CDR3 in amino acids: CASSLRAGIQETQYF. The DNA for the CDR3 is TGTGCCAGCAGCTTAAGGGCAGGGATTCAAGAGACCCAGTACTTC. The rearrangement links TRBV7-9 to TRBJ2-5; D might be TRBD1 (5 bases). This CDR3 region has 15 residues. From germline, CDR1 is SEHNR and CDR2 FQNEAQ (reference sequence). Trimming left V 2 bases short and J 2 bases short, with 12 bases between.

V and J are TRBV27 and TRBJ2-2, with 8 positions matching TRBD2. Germline lookup yields CDR1 MNHEY and CDR2 SMNVEV (reference sequence). The ends lost 6 bases at V and 7 bases at J; junction bases unmatched: 10. The CDR3 consists of 15 residues. The CDR3 DNA reads TGTGCCAGCAGCCTGAGCGGGAGTGTTGTCGGGGAGCTGTTTTTT. Its translation is CASSLSGSVVGELFF.

The chain is built from TRBV10-3 and TRBJ2-5, with 10 bases that match TRBD2. V was pared by 10 bases and J by 2 bases, with 7 bases of the junction left unmatched. This CDR3 comprises 14 residues. Germline lookup yields CDR1 ENHRY and CDR2 SYGVKD. The CDR3: CATAPTSGQETQYF. The CDR3 DNA reads as TGTGCCACCGCACCGACTAGCGGGCAAGAGACCCAGTACTTC.

The rearrangement links TRBV7-8 to TRBJ2-2; D tentatively fits TRBD1 or TRBD2 (5 bases each). Germline loops: CDR1 SGHVS, CDR2 FQNEAQ. Trimming stripped 4 bases from V and 3 bases from J, with 12 bases between. This CDR3 contains 15 residues. For the CDR3, the DNA is TGTGCCAGCAGCTCCCCCCGGGGCGACACCGGGGAGCTGTTTTTT. It yields the protein CASSSPRGDTGELFF.

The rearrangement uses TRBV7-8 and TRBJ2-5, with D possibly being TRBD1 (5 bases). The CDR3 has 13 residues. Trimming took 2 bases from V and 5 from J, leaving 9 bases between them. Germline V gene data show CDR1 as SGHVS and CDR2 as FQNEAQ. CDR3 residues: CASSLSRVETQYF. In DNA form, the CDR3 reads TGTGCCAGCAGCTTAAGCAGGGTGGAGACCCAGTACTTC.

The V gene is TRBV19, the J gene TRBJ2-7; D is undetermined. V lost 5 bases to trimming and J lost 5 bases, with 10 bases between them. The germline CDR1 and CDR2 sequences are LNHDA and SQIVND (reference sequence). The length of the CDR3 is 12 residues. The CDR3 sequence is CASSSSAHEQYF. CDR3 in DNA: TGTGCCAGTAGTTCTAGTGCCCACGAGCAGTACTTC.

V and J are TRBV7-9 and TRBJ2-5; D ambiguous. Looked up from germline, CDR1 is SEHNR and CDR2 is FQNEAQ (reference sequence). CDR3 size: 13 residues. Trimming stripped 8 bases from V and 8 bases from J, with 18 bases between. The CDR3 DNA is TGTGCCAGCGCCCAAGGACCTGCCAGCACCCAGTACTTC. Its translation is CASAQGPASTQYF.

The chain employs TRBV28 and TRBJ2-2; D possibly matches TRBD1 or TRBD2 (5 bases each). Per germline, CDR1 MDHEN and CDR2 SYDVKM. With 7 bases removed from V and 4 bases from J, the gap between germline ends came to 13 bases. CDR3 length: 14 amino acids. CDR3 loop: CASIERGVTGELFF. CDR3 in DNA: TGTGCCAGCATCGAGAGAGGGGTCACCGGGGAGCTGTTTTTT.

V usage is TRBV12-3 or TRBV12-4 and J usage is TRBJ1-4; D is uncertain. V was trimmed by 8 bases and J by 7 bases, leaving 11 bases between them. The CDR3 loop spans 12 amino acids. The CDR3 DNA reads TGTGCCAGCTCCCCGCGGGGTGAAAAACTGTTTTTT. Translation: CASSPRGEKLFF.

The chain joins TRBV4-1 to TRBJ2-7; tentatively, D is TRBD2 (6 bases). The CDR3 has 15 amino acids. V lost 2 bases, J lost 1 base, and 12 bases lay in between. Germline assignment: CDR1 MGHRA and CDR2 YSYEKL. This CDR3 is CASSQRAGLSYEQYF. CDR3 nucleotides: TGCGCCAGCAGCCAAAGGGCCGGACTATCCTACGAGCAGTACTTC.

This chain uses TRBV6-5 with TRBJ2-1; D possibly corresponds to TRBD2 (5 bases). The CDR3 is 13 residues long. Germline V gives CDR1 MNHEY, CDR2 SVGAGI. Trimming stripped 7 bases from V and 5 bases from J, with 12 bases between. CDR3: CASKGSAHNEQFF. DNA for the CDR3: TGTGCCAGCAAAGGGAGTGCTCACAATGAGCAGTTCTTC.

This clone was observed a few times. The chain couples TRBV9 to TRBJ1-3; D gene uncertain. Trimming pared 3 bases from V and 0 bases from J, leaving 10 bases between. From germline, CDR1 is SGDLS and CDR2 YYNGEE. The CDR3 is 15 residues long. This chain's CDR3 is CASSAVGLSGNTIYF. The CDR3 DNA follows: TGTGCCAGCAGCGCAGTTGGTCTCTCTGGAAACACCATATATTTT.